This entry lists 3 T cell receptor beta chains sequenced from one sample in a study of blood T cell repertoires in COVID-19. TCRdb's table, derived via immunoSEQ multiplex PCR, lists solely in-frame clones and lacks some. The sample holds under 400,000 clones, more than 70% seen once. The specimen sequenced was peripheral blood. The receptors were sampled from a woman aged 30 to 39 with COVID-19, enrolled during active disease.

V usage is TRBV18 and J usage is TRBJ2-1; 9 nucleotides line up with TRBD1. The CDR3 runs to 15 residues. Germline CDR1 reads KGHSH; CDR2 reads LQKENI. Trimming at V came to 3 bases and at J to 8 bases, leaving 8 bases not matched to a gene. The CDR3 reads CASSPSDRGNDEQFF. Here the CDR3 DNA reads TGTGCCAGCTCACCCTCAGACAGGGGGAATGATGAGCAGTTCTTC.

This clone was seen just once. The CDR3 DNA reads as TGTGCCACCACCGGGGGAAAGGGCGACACCGGGGAGCTGTTTTTT. Its protein is CATTGGKGDTGELFF. The rearrangement joins TRBV24-1 to TRBJ2-2; the D gene is possibly TRBD2 (6 bases). V shed 8 bases and J shed 3 bases, with 15 bases lying between them. The CDR3 has 15 residues. Germline V gives CDR1 KGHDR, CDR2 SFDVKD.

This clone was counted ten times or more. The chain combines TRBV18 with TRBJ1-4; 7 bases fit TRBD1. Per the germline V gene, CDR1 is KGHSH and CDR2 is LQKENI. V gave up 3 bases and J gave up 7 bases; unmatched junction bases: 2. This CDR3 has 13 amino acids. DNA of the CDR3: TGTGCCAGCTCACCCGGGACAGTTGAAAAACTGTTTTTT. As protein: CASSPGTVEKLFF.